This T cell receptor beta chain was sequenced for a study of CD8 T cell repertoires and HIV-1 epitope variants. Whole-study context: Twenty-five autologous and known Gag and Nef epitope variant peptides each stimulated T cells separately. 1M T cells were kept uncultured as a baseline. Epitopes were three Gag families plus Nef HW9 and YT9.

This clone was detected a few times. What it recognizes is unknown. Germline V gene lookup returns CDR1 LNHDA and CDR2 SQIVND (reference sequence). The CDR3 extends over 18 amino acids. V gave up 7 bases and J gave up 5 bases; unmatched junction bases: 16. Method: immunoSEQ multiplex PCR; TCRdb's copy keeps in-frame clones and lacks some. Of about 5,600 clones in the sample, 50% to 75% were seen once. The sample taken for sequencing was cultured CD8+ T cells derived from PBMCs. The source of this sequence is a male donor with HIV. This chain uses TRBV19 with TRBJ2-4; 11 positions agree with TRBD2. The CDR3 DNA is TGTGCCAGTAACGATCGGAGGTGGGGGGGACTAGCGGAAAACATTCAGTACTTC. Translating gives CASNDRRWGGLAENIQYF.